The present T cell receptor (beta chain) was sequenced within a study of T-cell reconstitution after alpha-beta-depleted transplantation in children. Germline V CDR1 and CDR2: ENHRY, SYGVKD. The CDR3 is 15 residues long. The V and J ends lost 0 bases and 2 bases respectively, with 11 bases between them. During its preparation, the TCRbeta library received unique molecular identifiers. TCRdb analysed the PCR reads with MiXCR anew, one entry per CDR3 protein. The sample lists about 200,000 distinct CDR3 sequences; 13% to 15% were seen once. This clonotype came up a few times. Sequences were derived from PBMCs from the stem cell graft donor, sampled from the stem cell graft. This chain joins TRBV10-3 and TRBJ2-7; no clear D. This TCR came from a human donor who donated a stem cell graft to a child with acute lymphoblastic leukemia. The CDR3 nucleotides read TGTGCCATCAGTGAGTCCCAGGACGATGCCTACGAGCAGTACTTC. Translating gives CAISESQDDAYEQYF.